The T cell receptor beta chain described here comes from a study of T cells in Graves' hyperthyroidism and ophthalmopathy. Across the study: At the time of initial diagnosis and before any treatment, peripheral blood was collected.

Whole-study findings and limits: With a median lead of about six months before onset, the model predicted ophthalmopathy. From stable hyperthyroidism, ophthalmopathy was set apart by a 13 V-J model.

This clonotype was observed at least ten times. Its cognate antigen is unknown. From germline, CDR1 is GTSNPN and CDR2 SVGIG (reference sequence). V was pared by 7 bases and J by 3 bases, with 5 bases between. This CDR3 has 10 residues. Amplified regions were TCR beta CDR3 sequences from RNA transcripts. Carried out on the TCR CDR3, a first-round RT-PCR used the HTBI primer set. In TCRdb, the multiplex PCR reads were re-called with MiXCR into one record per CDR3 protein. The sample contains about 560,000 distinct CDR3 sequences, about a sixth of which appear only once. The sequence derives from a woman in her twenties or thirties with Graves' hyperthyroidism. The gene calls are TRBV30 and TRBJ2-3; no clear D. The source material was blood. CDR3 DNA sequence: TGTGCCTATCTGACAGATACGCAGTATTTT. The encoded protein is CAYLTDTQYF.